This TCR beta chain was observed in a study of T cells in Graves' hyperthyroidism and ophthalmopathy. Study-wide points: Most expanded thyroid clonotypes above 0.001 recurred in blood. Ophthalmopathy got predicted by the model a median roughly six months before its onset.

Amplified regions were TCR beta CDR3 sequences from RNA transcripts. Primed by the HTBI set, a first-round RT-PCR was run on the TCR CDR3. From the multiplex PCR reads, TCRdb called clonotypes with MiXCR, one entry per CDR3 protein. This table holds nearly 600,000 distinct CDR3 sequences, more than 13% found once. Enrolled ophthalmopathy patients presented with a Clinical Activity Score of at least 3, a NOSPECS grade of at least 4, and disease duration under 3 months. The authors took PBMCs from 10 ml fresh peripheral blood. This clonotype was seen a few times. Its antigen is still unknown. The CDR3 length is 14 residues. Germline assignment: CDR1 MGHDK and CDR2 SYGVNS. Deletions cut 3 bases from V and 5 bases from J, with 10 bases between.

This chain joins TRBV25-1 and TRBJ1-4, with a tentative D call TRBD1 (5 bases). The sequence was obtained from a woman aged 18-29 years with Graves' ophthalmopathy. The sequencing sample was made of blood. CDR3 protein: CASSDSQANEKLFF. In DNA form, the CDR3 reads TGTGCCAGCAGTGATTCACAGGCGAATGAAAAACTGTTTTTT.